The rows below give T cell receptor beta chains drawn from one sample of a study of cytomegalovirus exposure and HLA in healthy donors. Assay used: immunoSEQ multiplex PCR; TCRdb lists only in-frame clones, some missing. The data contain some 110,000 clones, almost 70% of them singletons. Source material: PBMCs. These receptors all stem from a man in his thirties or forties in good health and CMV-seropositive. Each CDR3 is given with its conserved first and last residue. The D gene is left open where the match is weak. For some rows the clone size is stated as once, few or many, or as a class when expanded; others skip it.

D gene	V gene	J gene	clone size	CDR3 protein	CDR3 DNA
TRBD2	TRBV4-3	TRBJ2-1	NA	CASSLTSGRKDEQFF	TGCGCCAGCAGTTTGACTAGCGGGAGGAAAGATGAGCAGTTCTTC
NA	TRBV4-3	TRBJ2-2	NA	CASSRDTNTGELFF	TGCGCCAGCAGCCGGGACACGAACACCGGGGAGCTGTTTTTT
TRBD2	TRBV6-6	TRBJ2-5	NA	CASTASGLKETQYF	TGTGCCAGCACTGCTAGCGGGTTGAAAGAGACCCAGTACTTC
TRBD1	TRBV5-8	TRBJ2-7	NA	CASSSPGQGNYEQYF	TGTGCCAGCAGCTCACCGGGACAGGGCAACTACGAGCAGTACTTC
TRBD2	TRBV25-1	TRBJ2-1	once	CASSVIAGVRNEQFF	TGTGCCAGCAGTGTAATAGCGGGGGTTCGCAATGAGCAGTTCTTC
NA	TRBV28	TRBJ2-3	once	CASSFTTGQLTDTQYF	TGTGCCAGCAGCTTTACGACAGGACAGCTCACAGATACGCAGTATTTT
TRBD2	TRBV5-1	TRBJ2-1	NA	CASSVGLAGLGYNEQFF	TGCGCCAGCAGCGTGGGACTAGCGGGACTCGGCTACAATGAGCAGTTCTTC
TRBD1	TRBV28	TRBJ1-1	once	CASRWTGGLTEAFF	TGTGCCAGCAGATGGACAGGGGGCTTAACTGAAGCTTTCTTT
NA	TRBV5-1	TRBJ1-1	NA	CASTLSPATNTEAFF	TGCGCCAGCACCCTAAGCCCAGCGACCAACACTGAAGCTTTCTTT
NA	TRBV6-1	TRBJ2-2	NA	CASSMRPTNTGELFF	TGTGCCAGCAGTATGCGGCCCACGAACACCGGGGAGCTGTTTTTT
TRBD2	TRBV18	TRBJ2-3	NA	CASSPRRSGGTDTQYF	TGTGCCAGCTCACCACGTCGTAGCGGGGGGACAGATACGCAGTATTTT
TRBD1	TRBV27	TRBJ2-2	NA	CASSETGSGTGELFF	TGTGCCAGCAGCGAGACAGGGTCGGGCACCGGGGAGCTGTTTTTT
TRBD2	TRBV13	TRBJ2-1	NA	CASSSRTRNEQFF	TGTGCCAGCAGCTCTCGGACTAGAAATGAGCAGTTCTTC
NA	TRBV30	TRBJ2-7	NA	CAWSTVGSYEQYF	TGTGCCTGGTCAACTGTCGGGTCCTACGAGCAGTACTTC
NA	TRBV6-5	TRBJ2-7	once	CASRRHQGYEQYF	TGTGCCAGCAGACGCCATCAGGGGTACGAGCAGTACTTC
TRBD2	TRBV5-6	TRBJ2-3	NA	CASSPLSGGAGDTQYF	TGTGCCAGCAGTCCCCTCAGCGGGGGGGCGGGAGATACGCAGTATTTT
TRBD1	TRBV27	TRBJ1-3	NA	CASSLSRWDRGNSGNTIYF	TGTGCCAGCAGTTTATCAAGGTGGGACAGGGGGAACTCTGGAAACACCATATATTTT
NA	TRBV28	TRBJ1-1	NA	CASSFISLRTAEAFF	TGTGCCAGCAGCTTTATTAGTCTTAGGACAGCTGAAGCTTTCTTT
NA	TRBV6-5	TRBJ1-1	NA	CASSYSQGGNEAFF	TGTGCCAGCAGTTACTCCCAGGGTGGAAATGAAGCTTTCTTT
NA	TRBV28	TRBJ1-5	NA	CASSLSGSNQPQHF	TGTGCCAGCAGTTTATCAGGTAGCAATCAGCCCCAGCATTTT
TRBD2	TRBV9	TRBJ2-1	NA	CASSVGSGAYNEQFF	TGTGCCAGCAGCGTAGGCAGCGGGGCTTACAATGAGCAGTTCTTC
NA	TRBV6-5	TRBJ2-3	NA	CASSLEGTDTQYF	TGTGCCAGCAGTTTAGAGGGCACAGATACGCAGTATTTT
NA	TRBV5-1	TRBJ1-1	few	CASSLRGGGTEAFF	TGCGCCAGCAGCTTGCGTGGGGGGGGCACTGAAGCTTTCTTT
NA	TRBV7-9	TRBJ1-1	NA	CASSYREGRTEAFF	TGTGCCAGCAGCTACAGGGAGGGTAGGACTGAAGCTTTCTTT
TRBD1	TRBV11-2	TRBJ2-7	NA	CASSLDTGTGTYEQYF	TGTGCCAGCAGCTTAGATACCGGGACAGGGACCTACGAGCAGTACTTC
TRBD2	TRBV11-1	TRBJ2-5	once	CASSWGLAGGSPETQYF	TGTGCCAGCAGCTGGGGACTAGCGGGGGGATCCCCAGAGACCCAGTACTTC
TRBD1	TRBV5-1	TRBJ2-7	few	CASSPGQYSYEQYF	TGCGCCAGCAGCCCGGGACAGTACTCCTACGAGCAGTACTTC
TRBD1	TRBV27	TRBJ1-4	NA	CASSSIPGQGDQGELFF	TGTGCCAGCAGCTCGATCCCGGGACAGGGGGACCAGGGAGAACTGTTTTTT
NA	TRBV19	TRBJ2-1	NA	CASKAGISEQFF	TGTGCCAGTAAAGCAGGGATTAGTGAGCAGTTCTTC
TRBD1	TRBV19	TRBJ1-5	few	CASLPGQGYQPQHF	TGTGCCAGTCTTCCGGGACAGGGATATCAGCCCCAGCATTTT
TRBD2	TRBV9	TRBJ2-5	NA	CASSDTSGPYTQYF	TGTGCCAGCAGCGATACTAGCGGGCCCTACACCCAGTACTTC
TRBD2	TRBV14	TRBJ2-1	few	CASRPTSGSYNEQFF	TGTGCCAGCCGCCCGACTAGCGGATCCTACAATGAGCAGTTCTTC
NA	TRBV6-5	TRBJ1-2	once	CASSSRGRGYTF	TGTGCCAGCTCCTCCAGGGGAAGGGGCTACACCTTC
TRBD2	TRBV6-6	TRBJ2-5	NA	CASSYTSGGRETQYF	TGTGCCAGCAGTTACACTAGCGGGGGGCGAGAGACCCAGTACTTC
TRBD1	TRBV6-1	TRBJ2-2	NA	CATGQLSNTGELFF	TGTGCCACGGGACAGCTCTCCAACACCGGGGAGCTGTTTTTT
TRBD2	TRBV6-1	TRBJ2-1	NA	CASPRGVAGNNEQFF	TGTGCCAGCCCCCGGGGGGTAGCGGGAAACAATGAGCAGTTCTTC
TRBD1	TRBV19	TRBJ2-7	NA	CASSPGTDIPFYEQYF	TGTGCCAGTAGCCCAGGGACAGACATTCCGTTTTACGAGCAGTACTTC
NA	TRBV6-5	TRBJ1-2	once	CASSYRGAQGGYTF	TGTGCCAGCAGTTACCGGGGGGCGCAGGGCGGCTACACCTTC
NA	TRBV19	TRBJ2-2	NA	CASSSRTDTGELFF	TGTGCCAGTAGTAGCCGGACTGACACCGGGGAGCTGTTTTTT
TRBD1	TRBV5-1	TRBJ1-5	NA	CASSLTGDSNQPQHF	TGCGCCAGCAGCTTGACAGGGGATAGCAATCAGCCCCAGCATTTT